The entry below gives a single T cell receptor (beta chain) sequence along with its context. What it recognizes is unknown. Generated by immunoSEQ multiplex PCR, the TCRdb table keeps only in-frame clones and is missing some. The sample lists fewer than 200,000 clones, 88% occurring once. This sample is part of a study of T cell responses to AZD1222 COVID-19 vaccine. Study observations and caveats: Per reports, nearly half of all spike-specific TCRs target regions that are unmutated in variants. Regions 160-218 and 743-854 held dominance among vaccine-associated CD4 TCRs, which spanned spike.

Pooled samples include second doses given at about 4 or 12 weeks. V was clipped by 5 bases and J by 4 bases, with 14 bases between them. The CDR3 is 15 amino acids. Per the germline V gene, CDR1 is SGHVS and CDR2 is FQNEAQ. The source was peripheral blood, collected 28 days after the second AZD1222 dose. The rearrangement links TRBV7-8 to TRBJ1-4; maybe TRBD1 (5 bases). This receptor was taken from an adult who received the AZD1222 COVID-19 vaccine. The CDR3, as DNA: TGTGCCAGCAGCATCCTCAGGGCCCTTAATGAAAAACTGTTTTTT. This encodes CASSILRALNEKLFF.